These 20 T cell receptor beta chains originate from one sample sequenced in a study of blood T cell repertoires in COVID-19. Method: immunoSEQ multiplex PCR; TCRdb's copy keeps in-frame clones and lacks some. This repertoire shows roughly 100,000 clones, around 94% found once; its top ten account for over 5.5%. Sequencing was performed on peripheral blood. The origin of the receptors is a man aged 45-65 years with active COVID-19.

This sequence joins TRBV9 and TRBJ2-2; 8 bases line up with TRBD2. The J segment lost 1 base and the V segment lost 2 bases, leaving 4 bases of the junction unmatched. CDR3 length: 16 residues. CDR1 SGDLS and CDR2 YYNGEE come from the germline V gene. The CDR3 spells CASSVTGTRNTGELFF. CDR3 nucleotides: TGTGCCAGCAGCGTGACCGGGACTAGGAACACCGGGGAGCTGTTTTTT.

This sequence joins TRBV3-1 (or the pseudogene TRBV3-2) and TRBJ2-7; D might be TRBD1 (5 bases). The CDR3 has 13 amino acids. The V end was cut by 8 bases, the J end by 5 bases, with 16 bases between. Germline CDR1 is LGHDT and CDR2 is YNNKEL (reference sequence). The CDR3 region is CASEGAGYNEQYF. The CDR3 DNA is TGTGCCAGCGAAGGGGCAGGGTATAACGAGCAGTACTTC.

V usage is TRBV6-1 and J usage is TRBJ2-2; D uncertain. The germline V gene has CDR1 MNHNS and CDR2 SASEGT. V lost 3 bases and J lost 5, with 10 bases in between. This CDR3 contains 14 residues. CDR3 protein: CASSDGSGTGELFF. DNA of the CDR3: TGTGCCAGCAGTGACGGGTCTGGGACCGGGGAGCTGTTTTTT.

This sequence joins TRBV6-5 and TRBJ1-5, with TRBD1 as a possible D gene (6 bases). Germline V CDR1 and CDR2: MNHEY, SVGAGI. The CDR3 is 14 residues long. Trimming took 7 bases from V and 5 from J, leaving 15 bases between them. The CDR3, as DNA: TGTGCCAGCACCGTCGGGGGGCGCGATCAGCCCCAGCATTTT. Translation gives CASTVGGRDQPQHF.

This chain connects TRBV28 to TRBJ2-5; the match to TRBD1 covers 10 bases. V gave up 8 bases and J gave up 5 bases; unmatched junction bases: 14. This CDR3 contains 16 residues. The germline V gene has CDR1 MDHEN and CDR2 SYDVKM. CDR3 bases: TGTGCCAGCTCCAGGGCCGGGACAGGGGTTTGGGAGACCCAGTACTTC. Encoded protein: CASSRAGTGVWETQYF.

The rearrangement uses TRBV5-6 and TRBJ1-6; 9 bases match TRBD1. CDR1 is SGHDT and CDR2 is YYEEEE in the germline V gene. Trimming took 4 bases from V and 10 from J; bases not matched to a gene: 12. This CDR3 comprises 16 residues. CDR3 sequence reads: CASSRELGTGNSPLHF. In DNA, the CDR3 is TGTGCCAGCAGCAGAGAGCTAGGGACAGGGAACTCACCCCTCCACTTT.

The V gene is TRBV4-1, the J gene TRBJ1-5; TRBD1 matches 11 bases. The J segment lost 7 bases and the V segment lost 0 bases, leaving 5 bases of the junction unmatched. This CDR3 comprises 16 residues. The V gene's germline CDR1 is MGHRA and CDR2 YSYEKL. CDR3 sequence (DNA): TGCGCCAGCAGCCAAGAAGGACAGGGGGCGAAACAGCCCCAGCATTTT. Its translation is CASSQEGQGAKQPQHF.

The V and J genes are TRBV2 and TRBJ1-4; the match to TRBD1 covers 8 bases. CDR3 size: 14 residues. Trimming removed 4 bases from V and 5 bases from J; junction bases left unmatched: 3. CDR1 and CDR2 from the germline V gene are SNHLY and FYNNEI. The chain's CDR3 is CASSVRTGNEKLFF. Here the CDR3 DNA reads TGTGCCAGCAGTGTAAGGACAGGGAATGAAAAACTGTTTTTT.

The rearrangement uses TRBV28 and TRBJ1-1; D is possibly TRBD1 (6 bases). The CDR3 extends over 14 amino acids. V was cut by 4 bases and J by 5 bases, with 14 bases left in between. Germline-derived CDR1 and CDR2 are MDHEN and SYDVKM. CDR3 region: CASSSTGLRTEAFF. CDR3 in DNA: TGTGCCAGCAGTTCTACAGGGTTGCGGACTGAAGCTTTCTTT. Combining the CDR3 with reference TRBV28 and TRBJ1-1 gives the whole variable domain DVKVTQSSRYLVKRTGEKVFLECVQDMDHENMFWYRQDPGLGLRLIYFSYDVKMKEKGDIPEGYSVSREKKERFSLILESASTNQTSMYLCASSSTGLRTEAFFGQGTRLTVV.

This chain links TRBV3-1 (or the pseudogene TRBV3-2) with TRBJ1-3; TRBD1 agrees at 8 bases. J lost 4 bases, V lost 0 bases, and 2 bases had no gene match. The CDR3 runs to 15 residues. Germline lookup yields CDR1 LGHDT and CDR2 YNNKEL (reference sequence). The CDR3 region is CASSQERTGGNTIYF. DNA of the CDR3: TGTGCCAGCAGCCAAGAGCGGACAGGGGGAAACACCATATATTTT.

The chain couples TRBV14 to TRBJ2-2, with 7 bases identical to TRBD2. CDR1 SGHDN and CDR2 FVKESK come from the germline V gene. The CDR3 has 16 residues. V gave up 3 bases and J gave up 4 bases; unmatched junction bases: 8. The CDR3 reads CASSQPSGEATGELFF. CDR3 DNA: TGTGCCAGCAGCCAGCCTAGCGGAGAGGCCACCGGGGAGCTGTTTTTT. The full variable domain, with the rest looked up from reference TRBV14 and TRBJ2-2, is EAGVTQFPSHSVIEKGQTVTLRCDPISGHDNLYWYRRVMGKEIKFLLHFVKESKQDESGMPNNRFLAERTGGTYSTLKVQPAELEDSGVYFCASSQPSGEATGELFFGEGSRLTVL.

This chain joins TRBV19 and TRBJ2-1, with 9 bases aligning to TRBD1. The J segment lost 4 bases and the V segment lost 6 bases, leaving 7 bases of the junction unmatched. Germline-derived CDR1 and CDR2 are LNHDA and SQIVND (reference sequence). The CDR3 spans 15 residues. The CDR3 DNA reads as TGTGCCAGTAGATCGGACAGGGGAGGGTACAATGAGCAGTTCTTC. Encoded protein: CASRSDRGGYNEQFF.

In this sample, this clone turned up once. The chain has TRBV28 and TRBJ2-1; possible D gene TRBD2, 6 bases. CDR3 length equals 15 residues. The ends were cut back, 2 bases at V and 3 bases at J, with 11 bases in the middle. Germline V lookup: CDR1 MDHEN, CDR2 SYDVKM. CDR3 residues: CASSLAGGLYNEQFF. The CDR3 DNA sequence: TGTGCCAGCAGTTTAGCCGGGGGACTCTACAATGAGCAGTTCTTC.

The chain couples TRBV6-5 to TRBJ2-7, with 10 bases lining up with TRBD1. There are 15 residues in the CDR3. CDR1 MNHEY and CDR2 SVGAGI come from the germline V gene. The J segment lost 2 bases and the V segment lost 2 bases, leaving 3 bases of the junction unmatched. The CDR3 loop reads CASSYMDRGAYEQYF. CDR3 coding DNA: TGTGCCAGCAGTTACATGGACAGGGGGGCCTACGAGCAGTACTTC.

DNA of the CDR3: TGTGCCAGCAGCCCCGGGACAGGGTGGACCGGGGAGCTGTTTTTT. This codes for CASSPGTGWTGELFF. The rearrangement links TRBV5-8 to TRBJ2-2, with 9 bases that match TRBD1. Germline values: CDR1 SGHTS, CDR2 YDEGEE. This CDR3 is 15 amino acids long. V lost 4 bases and J lost 5; bases outside the gene matches: 6.

The rearrangement joins TRBV14 to TRBJ2-5; 8 positions agree with TRBD2. Germline V lookup: CDR1 SGHDN, CDR2 FVKESK. V lost 0 bases to trimming and J lost 4 bases; unmatched junction nucleotides: 4. The CDR3 has 15 residues. The DNA of the CDR3 is TGTGCCAGCAGCCAAGACCGGGAGGGGACAGAGACCCAGTACTTC. Encoded protein: CASSQDREGTETQYF.

The chain carries TRBV28 and TRBJ2-7; D may be TRBD2 (5 bases). This CDR3 contains 13 residues. V dropped 5 bases and J dropped 3 bases, with 11 bases sitting between them. Germline V CDR1 and CDR2: MDHEN, SYDVKM. Here the CDR3 DNA reads TGTGCCAGCAGTCCATTCCGGGACTACGAGCAGTACTTC. Translation gives CASSPFRDYEQYF. The full variable domain, with the rest looked up from reference TRBV28 and TRBJ2-7, is DVKVTQSSRYLVKRTGEKVFLECVQDMDHENMFWYRQDPGLGLRLIYFSYDVKMKEKGDIPEGYSVSREKKERFSLILESASTNQTSMYLCASSPFRDYEQYFGPGTRLTVT.

This sequence joins TRBV2 and TRBJ2-5; 11 bases map to TRBD2. The CDR3 totals 20 residues. The V gene's germline CDR1 is SNHLY and CDR2 FYNNEI. V was clipped by 0 bases and J by 5 bases; unmatched bases: 17. The CDR3 is CASSEAKGTSGEKRGETQYF. The CDR3 DNA reads TGTGCCAGCAGTGAAGCGAAGGGGACTAGCGGAGAAAAAAGGGGCGAGACCCAGTACTTC.

The chain employs TRBV27 and TRBJ2-7, with a weak D call TRBD1 (6 bases). Germline V gives CDR1 MNHEY, CDR2 SMNVEV (reference sequence). The CDR3 has 15 amino acids. V lost 3 bases, J lost 2 bases, and 14 bases lay in between. The CDR3: CASSFWGPDAYEQYF. For the CDR3, the DNA is TGTGCCAGCAGTTTTTGGGGGCCTGATGCCTACGAGCAGTACTTC.

The chain combines TRBV7-9 with TRBJ2-3, with 13 nucleotides matching TRBD2. The CDR3 consists of 15 residues. The V gene's germline CDR1 is SEHNR and CDR2 FQNEAQ (reference sequence). The trim removed 5 bases at V and 3 bases at J, leaving 2 bases unmatched. This CDR3 reads CASSRTSGRTDTQYF. The CDR3 DNA reads as TGTGCCAGCAGCCGGACTAGCGGGAGAACAGATACGCAGTATTTT.